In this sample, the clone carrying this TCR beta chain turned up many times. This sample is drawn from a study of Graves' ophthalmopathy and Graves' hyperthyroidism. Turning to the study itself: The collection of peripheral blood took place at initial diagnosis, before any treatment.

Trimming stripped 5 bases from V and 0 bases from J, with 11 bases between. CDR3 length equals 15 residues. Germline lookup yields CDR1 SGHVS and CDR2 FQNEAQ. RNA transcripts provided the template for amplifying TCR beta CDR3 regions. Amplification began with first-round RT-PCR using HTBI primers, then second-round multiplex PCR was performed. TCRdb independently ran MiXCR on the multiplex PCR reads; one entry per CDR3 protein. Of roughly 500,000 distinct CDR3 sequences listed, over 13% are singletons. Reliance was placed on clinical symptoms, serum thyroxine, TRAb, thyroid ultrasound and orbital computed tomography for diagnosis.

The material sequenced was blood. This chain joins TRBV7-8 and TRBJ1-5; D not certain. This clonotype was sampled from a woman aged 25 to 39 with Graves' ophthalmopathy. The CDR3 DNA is TGTGCCAGCAGCCCGGACGGGTATAGCAATCAGCCCCAGCATTTT. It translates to CASSPDGYSNQPQHF.